This T cell receptor beta chain was sequenced in a study of PD-L1 blockade in urothelial cancer. Study at large: Each patient had 0 to 3 earlier chemotherapy regimens. A median of about 130,000 T cells was found in the blood samples.

Clones were read by immunoSEQ multiplex PCR, and TCRdb kept only the in-frame ones, dropping some. The table lists approximately 44,000 clones, roughly nine tenths of them singletons. Indicated time point: peripheral blood 6 weeks after treatment start. CDR3 length equals 14 residues. Germline CDR1 and CDR2: SGHRS and YFSETQ. Unmatched junction bases numbered 6, after V lost 4 bases and J lost 2 bases. The chain uses TRBV5-1 and TRBJ2-7, with 7 bases lining up with TRBD1. The sample here was PBMCs, taken around atezolizumab (anti-PD-L1) treatment. The sequence came from a man in his 70s with urothelial cancer. This CDR3 reads CASSPEGTAYEQYF. CDR3 sequence (DNA): TGCGCCAGCAGCCCGGAAGGGACAGCCTACGAGCAGTACTTC.